The following is a T cell receptor (beta chain) sequence with its context. V was shortened by 3 bases and J by 7 bases, with 15 bases between the two germline ends. The length of the CDR3 is 15 residues. From germline, CDR1 is MDHEN and CDR2 SYDVKM. This specimen belongs to a study of blood T cell repertoires in COVID-19. In the study overall: The origin of the acute and convalescent COVID-19 samples was the United States, Italy and Spain.

In the original analysis: Using reference gene primer amplification, nucleated cell counts were estimated. Only in-frame clones appear in the TCRdb table, and some are missing; sequencing was by immunoSEQ multiplex PCR. V and J calls plus clone size are reproduced from that table; the DNA served to infer D and trimming. The repertoire has roughly 280,000 clones, approximately 92% of them found once; the top ten carry less than 2.5%. This study enrolled people aged 18 to 89 from around 26 US geographic areas. Donors of Cohort 3 who recovered were those that had two negative PCRs, clearance, or symptom resolution.

The receptor was isolated from a woman aged 18-29 years who had recovered from COVID-19. This chain joins TRBV28 and TRBJ1-4, with no clear D. Sequencing was performed on PBMCs or T cells enriched from blood (not recorded which). As DNA, the CDR3 is TGTGCCAGCAGTTTCTATTTGTTAGCGGGTGAAAAACTGTTTTTT. This codes for CASSFYLLAGEKLFF.